The next 19 T cell receptor beta chains were all read from a single sample in a study of radiotherapy plus CTLA-4 blockade in lung cancer. Measured with immunoSEQ multiplex PCR; TCRdb has only the in-frame clones, and not every one. The sample lists approximately 33,000 clones, around 80% seen once, with 6.5% to 8.5% in the top ten. Sequencing was performed on peripheral blood, taken from a patient treated with radiotherapy plus ipilimumab. The receptors here all came from a human donor with non-small cell lung cancer who had stable disease on radiotherapy plus ipilimumab.

This clone was seen only a few times. V usage is TRBV6-5 and J usage is TRBJ1-1; 7 bases fit TRBD1. Germline V lookup: CDR1 MNHEY, CDR2 SVGAGI. J gave up 4 bases and V 4 bases, and 9 bases lay outside the gene matches. This CDR3 is built from 15 residues. CDR3 sequence: CASSSLLTGSTEAFF. The DNA of the CDR3 is TGTGCCAGCAGTTCACTCTTGACAGGGAGCACTGAAGCTTTCTTT.

This clone was recorded a few times. This chain connects TRBV19 to TRBJ1-2; no reliable D call. V was shortened by 5 bases and J by 3 bases, with 7 bases between the two germline ends. Germline V gene lookup returns CDR1 LNHDA and CDR2 SQIVND (reference sequence). This CDR3 region has 12 residues. The CDR3 DNA is TGTGCCAGTAGTGCCCGACACTATGGCTACACCTTC. Encoded protein: CASSARHYGYTF. Full variable domain (missing parts from reference TRBV19 and TRBJ1-2): DGGITQSPKYLFRKEGQNVTLSCEQNLNHDAMYWYRQDPGQGLRLIYYSQIVNDFQKGDIAEGYSVSREKKESFPLTVTSAQKNPTAFYLCASSARHYGYTFGSGTRLTVV.

This clone has just a few counts. V and J are TRBV2 and TRBJ1-1, with D possibly TRBD1 on 5 matching bases. This CDR3 is 15 amino acids long. Germline CDR1 is SNHLY and CDR2 is FYNNEI. V was pared by 3 bases and J by 1 base, with 12 bases between. DNA for the CDR3: TGTGCCAGCAGTGATTTGGGGGTGGGGAACACTGAAGCTTTCTTT. As protein: CASSDLGVGNTEAFF.

The chain combines TRBV6-6 with TRBJ1-3; D is unresolved. The CDR3 runs 15 residues. Germline V gives CDR1 MNHNY, CDR2 SVGAGI (reference sequence). Deletions cut 0 bases from V and 2 bases from J, with 8 bases between. The CDR3 protein is CASSYSGSAGNTIYF. CDR3 nucleotides: TGTGCCAGCAGTTACTCCGGGTCGGCTGGAAACACCATATATTTT.

The rearrangement links TRBV7-2 to TRBJ1-2, with 8 bases that match TRBD1. V lost 5 bases and J lost 6; bases outside the gene matches: 11. CDR1 and CDR2 (germline): SGHTA, FQGNSA. This CDR3 has 15 amino acids. The CDR3 reads CASSPGQGGLDGYTF. CDR3 nucleotide sequence: TGTGCCAGCAGCCCCGGACAGGGAGGGTTGGATGGCTACACCTTC.

The chain has TRBV29-1 and TRBJ2-1; the D is unclear. Germline V gene sequence: CDR1 SQVTM, CDR2 ANQGSEA. CDR3 length: 8 residues. The germline V and J ends were trimmed by 0 bases and 13 bases, with 1 base remaining between them. This chain's CDR3 is CSVEDQFF. The CDR3 DNA is TGCAGCGTTGAAGATCAGTTCTTC.

This clone has only one observation. The chain employs TRBV5-6 and TRBJ1-5; D remains unclear. Trimming removed 0 bases from V and 9 bases from J, with 10 bases in between. Germline V CDR1 and CDR2: SGHDT, YYEEEE. The CDR3 covers 13 residues. This CDR3 is CASSLEPAWPQHF. CDR3 nucleotides: TGTGCCAGCAGCTTGGAACCGGCTTGGCCCCAGCATTTT.

This chain links TRBV19 with TRBJ1-5; a possible D gene is TRBD1 (5 bases). CDR1 is LNHDA, CDR2 SQIVND, per germline (reference sequence). With 6 bases removed from V and 0 bases from J, the gap between germline ends came to 18 bases. The CDR3 extends over 17 amino acids. The CDR3 coding sequence is TGTGCCAGTAGCAGGCCGCGAACGACAGTTAGCAATCAGCCCCAGCATTTT. It codes for CASSRPRTTVSNQPQHF.

The chain uses TRBV30 and TRBJ2-2, with D possibly TRBD1 on 7 matching bases. The CDR3 is 15 amino acids. Germline V gene sequence: CDR1 GTSNPN, CDR2 SVGIG (reference sequence). The V end was cut by 8 bases, the J end by 5 bases, with 21 bases between. This CDR3 reads CARERGGRSTGELFF. The CDR3 DNA reads TGTGCCCGGGAGAGAGGGGGCCGGAGTACCGGGGAGCTGTTTTTT.

The chain employs TRBV18 and TRBJ2-7, with 13 bases identical to TRBD2. The CDR3 loop spans 16 amino acids. J lost 3 bases, V lost 6 bases, and 8 bases had no gene match. CDR1 and CDR2 (germline): KGHSH, LQKENI. The CDR3 loop reads CASSPGLAGELYEQYF. CDR3 sequence (DNA): TGTGCCAGCTCCCCCGGACTAGCGGGGGAGCTCTACGAGCAGTACTTC. The full variable domain, completed using reference TRBV18 and TRBJ2-7, is NAGVMQNPRHLVRRRGQEARLRCSPMKGHSHVYWYRQLPEEGLKFMVYLQKENIIDESGMPKERFSAEFPKEGPSILRIQQVVRGDSAAYFCASSPGLAGELYEQYFGPGTRLTVT.

The V gene is TRBV9, the J gene TRBJ2-1; 10 nucleotides align to TRBD2. CDR3 length equals 15 residues. Unmatched junction bases numbered 6, after V lost 4 bases and J lost 5 bases. Germline V gene data show CDR1 as SGDLS and CDR2 as YYNGEE. The CDR3, as DNA: TGTGCCAGCAGCTCCTGGACTAGCGGAAACAATGAGCAGTTCTTC. It yields the protein CASSSWTSGNNEQFF.

The chain couples TRBV9 to TRBJ2-1; 8 bases map to TRBD1. The CDR3 has 16 residues. Looked up from germline, CDR1 is SGDLS and CDR2 is YYNGEE. The junction had 5 bases not matched to a gene; V was cut back by 3 bases and J by 0 bases. CDR3 nucleotide sequence: TGTGCCAGCAGCGGGACAGGGAGAGGCTCCTACAATGAGCAGTTCTTC. Amino acid sequence: CASSGTGRGSYNEQFF.

This rearrangement joins TRBV9 to TRBJ1-5, with D hard to call. The CDR3 spans 14 residues. Germline V gene sequence: CDR1 SGDLS, CDR2 YYNGEE. V shed 5 bases and J shed 2 bases, with 11 bases lying between them. CDR3 region: CASSAGFGNQPQHF. CDR3 coding DNA: TGTGCCAGCAGTGCGGGTTTTGGCAATCAGCCCCAGCATTTT.

This sequence joins TRBV7-9 and TRBJ1-5; the match to TRBD1 covers 7 bases. Germline assignment: CDR1 SEHNR and CDR2 FQNEAQ (reference sequence). V trimming: 4 bases; J trimming: 0 bases; junction bases outside the gene matches: 0. The CDR3 totals 14 residues. This CDR3 is CASSWDSSNQPQHF. The CDR3 DNA sequence: TGTGCCAGCAGCTGGGACAGTAGCAATCAGCCCCAGCATTTT.

V gene TRBV7-2 combines with J gene TRBJ1-1; D is unresolved. The CDR3 is 15 residues long. Between the trimmed V and J ends, which lost 1 base and 1 base, there was a span of 10 bases. Germline loops: CDR1 SGHTA, CDR2 FQGNSA. CDR3 protein: CASSLVADSNTEAFF. The CDR3 bases are TGTGCCAGCAGCTTAGTAGCCGATTCGAACACTGAAGCTTTCTTT.

This CDR3 is CASSLGGGYEQYF. The CDR3 nucleotides are TGTGCCAGCAGCTTAGGAGGGGGCTACGAGCAGTACTTC. J is TRBJ2-7 and V is TRBV11-2; weak D call: TRBD1 (6 bases). Trimming removed 1 base at V and 3 bases at J, with 7 bases between. Per the germline V gene, CDR1 is SGHAT and CDR2 is FQNNGV. This CDR3 has 13 residues.

There are a few counts of this clone. This chain uses TRBV7-2 with TRBJ1-5, with a possible D match to TRBD1 (6 bases). CDR1 and CDR2 from the germline V gene are SGHTA and FQGNSA. V lost 2 bases, J lost 7 bases, and 12 bases lay in between. The CDR3 covers 14 residues. The CDR3 DNA reads TGTGCCAGCAGCTTAACAGGGAGGGAGCAGCCCCAGCATTTT. Its translation: CASSLTGREQPQHF.

V gene TRBV6-1 combines with J gene TRBJ1-3, with D perhaps matching TRBD1 (6 bases). The germline V and J ends were trimmed by 2 bases and 4 bases, with 15 bases remaining between them. Germline V gene lookup returns CDR1 MNHNS and CDR2 SASEGT. CDR3 length: 16 amino acids. This CDR3 reads CASSEPGSGVGNTIYF. CDR3 in DNA: TGTGCCAGCAGTGAACCAGGCTCAGGGGTCGGAAACACCATATATTTT.

V gene TRBV28 combines with J gene TRBJ2-7, with 10 bases fitting TRBD2. J was trimmed by 7 bases and V by 5 bases; bases with no gene match: 8. Germline-derived CDR1 and CDR2 are MDHEN and SYDVKM. The CDR3 has 14 residues. CDR3 nucleotides: TGTGCCAGCAGTAGCGGGGGGGCCCAGTGGGAGCAGTACGTC. The encoded protein is CASSSGGAQWEQYV.